The rows below give T cell receptor beta chains drawn from one sample of a study of PD-1 blockade in classical Hodgkin lymphoma. Using immunoSEQ multiplex PCR, the repertoire was profiled, and TCRdb retains in-frame clones only, with some absent. Of roughly 150,000 clones in the sample, around 84% are singletons; the top ten hold approximately 9.6%. The sequenced sample was peripheral blood mononuclear cells (PBMCs), obtained before the second cycle of nivolumab. The receptor set was obtained from a human donor with classical Hodgkin lymphoma. CDR3s include the opening cysteine and the closing phenylalanine or tryptophan. Fields, in order: clone size, V gene, J gene, D gene, CDR3 DNA, CDR3 protein. D genes are given only for firm matches. Clone size is stated in some rows and not others, as once, few, many or a class when expanded.

clone_size: many; v_call: TRBV7-9; j_call: TRBJ2-7; d_call: NA; cdr3_nt: TGTGCCAGCAGCTTAGTTGGTTACGAGCAGTACTTC; cdr3_aa: CASSLVGYEQYF
clone_size: NA; v_call: TRBV21-1; j_call: TRBJ2-7; d_call: NA; cdr3_nt: TGTGCCAGCAGAAACAGGGGAAGGTCCTACGAGCAGTACTTC; cdr3_aa: CASRNRGRSYEQYF
clone_size: NA; v_call: TRBV11-1; j_call: TRBJ1-1; d_call: NA; cdr3_nt: TGTGCCAGCAGCTTAGAGCAGGGCGGCACTGAAGCTTTCTTT; cdr3_aa: CASSLEQGGTEAFF
clone_size: NA; v_call: TRBV19; j_call: TRBJ1-1; d_call: NA; cdr3_nt: TGTGCCAGTAGTTTCAGAGCAGCTTTTGAAGCTTTCTTT; cdr3_aa: CASSFRAAFEAFF
clone_size: NA; v_call: TRBV18; j_call: TRBJ1-6; d_call: NA; cdr3_nt: TGTGCCAGCTCACCAGGGGCAGGGAGAAATTCACCCCTCCACTTT; cdr3_aa: CASSPGAGRNSPLHF
clone_size: few; v_call: TRBV7-3; j_call: TRBJ1-1; d_call: NA; cdr3_nt: TGTGCCAGCAGCTTTCAGGGTTTCGGCACTGAAGCTTTCTTT; cdr3_aa: CASSFQGFGTEAFF
clone_size: NA; v_call: TRBV11-2; j_call: TRBJ2-7; d_call: NA; cdr3_nt: TGTGCCAGCAGCTTCGGATCGGGGGTGGGCGAGCAGTACTTC; cdr3_aa: CASSFGSGVGEQYF
clone_size: NA; v_call: TRBV10-3; j_call: TRBJ2-7; d_call: TRBD1; cdr3_nt: TGTGCCATTAAGCCTGCCGGGACAGGGCCTTACGAGCAGTACTTC; cdr3_aa: CAIKPAGTGPYEQYF
clone_size: NA; v_call: TRBV28; j_call: TRBJ2-2; d_call: TRBD2; cdr3_nt: TGTGCCAGCAGACCCGGGACTAGCGGGGCCGGGGAGCTGTTTTTT; cdr3_aa: CASRPGTSGAGELFF
clone_size: few; v_call: TRBV29-1; j_call: TRBJ1-2; d_call: NA; cdr3_nt: TGCAGCGCCGAGGGCCAGAACTATGGCTACACCTTC; cdr3_aa: CSAEGQNYGYTF
clone_size: NA; v_call: TRBV4-3; j_call: TRBJ1-2; d_call: NA; cdr3_nt: TGCGCCAGCAGCCCCCAGCCCCCTCCAGGGCTCTATGGCTACACCTTC; cdr3_aa: CASSPQPPPGLYGYTF
clone_size: NA; v_call: TRBV18; j_call: TRBJ2-3; d_call: TRBD2; cdr3_nt: TGTGCCAGCTCAAATGGGCGGGGGACGACAGATACGCAGTATTTT; cdr3_aa: CASSNGRGTTDTQYF
clone_size: NA; v_call: TRBV7-2; j_call: TRBJ2-5; d_call: TRBD1; cdr3_nt: TGTGCCAGCAGCTTGGGACAGGGGGCAGGTGAGACCCAGTACTTC; cdr3_aa: CASSLGQGAGETQYF
clone_size: NA; v_call: TRBV5-1; j_call: TRBJ2-5; d_call: TRBD1; cdr3_nt: TGCGCCAGCAGCTTGAGGCAAGCGACAGGGGGCTTTGAGACCCAGTACTTC; cdr3_aa: CASSLRQATGGFETQYF
clone_size: once; v_call: TRBV7-3; j_call: TRBJ2-1; d_call: TRBD2; cdr3_nt: TGTGCCAGCAGTCCTAGCGGGGGGTCTTACAATGAGCAGTTCTTC; cdr3_aa: CASSPSGGSYNEQFF
clone_size: once; v_call: TRBV5-4; j_call: TRBJ2-3; d_call: TRBD2; cdr3_nt: TGTGCCAGCAGCAGACTAGCGGGAGATAGCACAGATACGCAGTATTTT; cdr3_aa: CASSRLAGDSTDTQYF
clone_size: NA; v_call: TRBV11-2; j_call: TRBJ2-7; d_call: NA; cdr3_nt: TGTGCCAGCAGCTTAGACGTGCGGGACAGTCATCGTTTC; cdr3_aa: CASSLDVRDSHRF
clone_size: NA; v_call: TRBV18; j_call: TRBJ2-1; d_call: TRBD2; cdr3_nt: TGTGCCAGCTCACCCCTAGCGGGGTCATACAATGAGCAGTTCTTC; cdr3_aa: CASSPLAGSYNEQFF
clone_size: NA; v_call: TRBV5-5; j_call: TRBJ2-2; d_call: NA; cdr3_nt: TGTGCCAGCAGCTTGTCAGGTGGGGAGCTGTTTTTT; cdr3_aa: CASSLSGGELFF
clone_size: NA; v_call: TRBV9; j_call: TRBJ1-2; d_call: NA; cdr3_nt: TGTGCCAGCAGCGCAACAGGGTCTAACTATGGCTACACCTTC; cdr3_aa: CASSATGSNYGYTF
clone_size: NA; v_call: TRBV6-6; j_call: TRBJ1-2; d_call: NA; cdr3_nt: TGTGCCAGCAGTTACTCGACCGGAGTCAATGGCTACACCTTC; cdr3_aa: CASSYSTGVNGYTF
clone_size: NA; v_call: TRBV7-3; j_call: TRBJ2-2; d_call: NA; cdr3_nt: TGTGCCAGCAGCTCCCAAGGCCGAACAAGCACCGGGGAGCTGTTTTTT; cdr3_aa: CASSSQGRTSTGELFF